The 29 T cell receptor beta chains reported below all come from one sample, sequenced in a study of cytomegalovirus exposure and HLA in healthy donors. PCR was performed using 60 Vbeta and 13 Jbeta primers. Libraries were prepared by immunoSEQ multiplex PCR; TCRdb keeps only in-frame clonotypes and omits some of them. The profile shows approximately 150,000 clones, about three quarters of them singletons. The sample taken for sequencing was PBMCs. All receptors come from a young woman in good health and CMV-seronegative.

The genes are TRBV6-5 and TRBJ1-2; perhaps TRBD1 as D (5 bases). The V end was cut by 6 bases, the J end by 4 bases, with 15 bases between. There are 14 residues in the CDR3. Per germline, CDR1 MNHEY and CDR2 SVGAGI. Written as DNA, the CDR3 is TGTGCCAGCAGCCCCTCACCAGGGTTCTATGGCTACACCTTC. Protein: CASSPSPGFYGYTF.

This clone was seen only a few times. The CDR3 DNA sequence: TGTGCCAGCAGCTCGGCGGGCAGTATTAGCACTGAAGCTTTCTTT. Translated: CASSSAGSISTEAFF. The genes are TRBV7-9 and TRBJ1-1; no definite D call. The CDR3 spans 15 residues. V lost 4 bases and J lost 4, with 16 bases in between. CDR1 is SEHNR, CDR2 FQNEAQ, per germline (reference sequence).

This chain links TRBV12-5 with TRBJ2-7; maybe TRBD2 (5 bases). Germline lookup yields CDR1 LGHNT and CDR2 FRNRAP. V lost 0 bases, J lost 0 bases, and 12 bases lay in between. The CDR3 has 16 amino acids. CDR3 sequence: CASGLVIGGSSYEQYF. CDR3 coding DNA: TGTGCTAGTGGTTTGGTAATTGGCGGGTCCTCCTACGAGCAGTACTTC.

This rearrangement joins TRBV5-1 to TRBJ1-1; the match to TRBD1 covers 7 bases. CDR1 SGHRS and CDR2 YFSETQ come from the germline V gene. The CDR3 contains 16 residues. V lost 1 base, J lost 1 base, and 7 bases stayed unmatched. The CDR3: CASSLTGAGGNTEAFF. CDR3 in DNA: TGCGCCAGCAGCTTGACAGGGGCCGGGGGGAACACTGAAGCTTTCTTT.

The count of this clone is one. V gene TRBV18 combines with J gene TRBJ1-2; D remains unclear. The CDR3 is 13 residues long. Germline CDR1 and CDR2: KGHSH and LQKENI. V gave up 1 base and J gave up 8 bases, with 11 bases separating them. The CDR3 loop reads CASSPLNTLGYTF. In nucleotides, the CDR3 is TGTGCCAGCTCACCACTAAACACCCTGGGCTACACCTTC.

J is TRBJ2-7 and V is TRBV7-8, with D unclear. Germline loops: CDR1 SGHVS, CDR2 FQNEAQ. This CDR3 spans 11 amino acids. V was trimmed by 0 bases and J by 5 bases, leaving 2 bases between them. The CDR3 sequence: CASSLANEQYF. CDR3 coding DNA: TGTGCCAGCAGCTTAGCCAACGAGCAGTACTTC.

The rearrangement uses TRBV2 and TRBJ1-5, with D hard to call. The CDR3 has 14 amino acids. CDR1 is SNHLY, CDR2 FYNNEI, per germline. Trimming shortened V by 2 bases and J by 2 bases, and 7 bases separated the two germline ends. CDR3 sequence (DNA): TGTGCCAGCAGTGAATTAACAGGCAATCAGCCCCAGCATTTT. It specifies CASSELTGNQPQHF.

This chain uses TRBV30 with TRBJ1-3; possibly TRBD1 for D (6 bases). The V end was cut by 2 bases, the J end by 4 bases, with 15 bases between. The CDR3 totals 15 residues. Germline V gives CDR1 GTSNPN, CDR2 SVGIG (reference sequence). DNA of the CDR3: TGTGCCTGGAGTACAAGGGGGTCTGGCGGAAACACCATATATTTT. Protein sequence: CAWSTRGSGGNTIYF.

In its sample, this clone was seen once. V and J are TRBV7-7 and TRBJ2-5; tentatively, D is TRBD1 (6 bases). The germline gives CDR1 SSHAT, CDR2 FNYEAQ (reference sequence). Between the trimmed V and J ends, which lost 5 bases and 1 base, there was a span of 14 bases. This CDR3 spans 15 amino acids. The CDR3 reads CASSRGQGTQETQYF. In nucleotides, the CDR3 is TGTGCCAGCAGCCGGGGCCAGGGGACCCAAGAGACCCAGTACTTC.

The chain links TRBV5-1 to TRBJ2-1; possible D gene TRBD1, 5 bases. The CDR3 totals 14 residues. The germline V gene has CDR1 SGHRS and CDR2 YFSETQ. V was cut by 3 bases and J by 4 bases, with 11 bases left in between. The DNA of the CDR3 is TGCGCCAGCAGCTCCGATACAGGTTACAATGAGCAGTTCTTC. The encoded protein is CASSSDTGYNEQFF.

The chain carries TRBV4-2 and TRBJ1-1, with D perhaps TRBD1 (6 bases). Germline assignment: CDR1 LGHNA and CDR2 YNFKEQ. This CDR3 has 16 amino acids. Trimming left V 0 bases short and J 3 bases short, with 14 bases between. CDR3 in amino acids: CASSQDQGGLDTEAFF. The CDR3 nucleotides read TGTGCCAGCAGCCAAGATCAAGGGGGATTGGACACTGAAGCTTTCTTT.

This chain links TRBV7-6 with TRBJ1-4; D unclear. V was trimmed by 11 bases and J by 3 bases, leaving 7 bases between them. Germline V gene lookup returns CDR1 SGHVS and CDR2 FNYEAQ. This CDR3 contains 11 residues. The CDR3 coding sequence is TGTGCCTTTGAGGCTAATGAAAAACTGTTTTTT. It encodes CAFEANEKLFF.

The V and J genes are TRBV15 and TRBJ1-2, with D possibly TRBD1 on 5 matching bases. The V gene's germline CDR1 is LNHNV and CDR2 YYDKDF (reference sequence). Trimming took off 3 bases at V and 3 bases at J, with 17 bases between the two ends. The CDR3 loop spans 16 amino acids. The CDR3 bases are TGTGCCACCAGCAGCCTCTTGGGGGGGAATTACTATGGCTACACCTTC. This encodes CATSSLLGGNYYGYTF.

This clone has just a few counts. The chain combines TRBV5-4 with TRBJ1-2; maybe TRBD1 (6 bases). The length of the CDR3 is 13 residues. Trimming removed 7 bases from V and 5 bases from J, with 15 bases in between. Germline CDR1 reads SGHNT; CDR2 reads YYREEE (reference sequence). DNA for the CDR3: TGTGCCAGCGTAAAAGGGGGGGAGTATGGCTACACCTTC. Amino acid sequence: CASVKGGEYGYTF.

CDR3 amino acids: CSPWDRGGTEAFF. The CDR3 DNA follows: TGCAGCCCATGGGACAGGGGGGGCACTGAAGCTTTCTTT. The gene calls are TRBV29-1 and TRBJ1-1, with TRBD1 matching over 11 bases. The CDR3 has 13 amino acids. Germline CDR1 SQVTM, CDR2 ANQGSEA. With V trimmed by 8 bases and J by 4 bases, 6 bases remained unmatched.

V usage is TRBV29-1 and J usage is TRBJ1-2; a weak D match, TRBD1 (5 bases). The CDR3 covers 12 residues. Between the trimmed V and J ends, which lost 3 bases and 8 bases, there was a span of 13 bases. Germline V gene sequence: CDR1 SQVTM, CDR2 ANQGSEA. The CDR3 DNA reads TGCAGCGTTGAGGGGCAGGGAGGAGGCTACACCTTC. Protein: CSVEGQGGGYTF.

The DNA of the CDR3 is TGTGCCAGCAGTGACCCAACAGGGGGCGCGAGTGCTTTCTTT. Protein: CASSDPTGGASAFF. V gene TRBV6-1 combines with J gene TRBJ1-1, with TRBD1 matching over 9 bases. Germline-derived CDR1 and CDR2 are MNHNS and SASEGT. Unmatched junction bases numbered 10, after V lost 3 bases and J lost 11 bases. This CDR3 is built from 14 residues.

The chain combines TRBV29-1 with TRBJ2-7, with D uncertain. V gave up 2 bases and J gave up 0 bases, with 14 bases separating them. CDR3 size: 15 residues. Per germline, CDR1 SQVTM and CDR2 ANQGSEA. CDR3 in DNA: TGCAGCGTTGAACATGAAACGGGTGACTCCTACGAGCAGTACTTC. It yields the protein CSVEHETGDSYEQYF.

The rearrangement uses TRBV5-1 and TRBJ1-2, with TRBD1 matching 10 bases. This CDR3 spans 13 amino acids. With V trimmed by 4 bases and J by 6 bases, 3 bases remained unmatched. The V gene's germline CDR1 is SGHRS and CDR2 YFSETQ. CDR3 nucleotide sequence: TGCGCCAGCAGCGGGACAGGGGTGCATGGCTACACCTTC. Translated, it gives CASSGTGVHGYTF.

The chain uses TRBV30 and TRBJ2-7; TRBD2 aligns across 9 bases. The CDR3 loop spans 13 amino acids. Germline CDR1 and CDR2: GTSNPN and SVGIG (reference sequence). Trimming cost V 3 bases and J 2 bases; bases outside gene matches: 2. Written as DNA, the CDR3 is TGTGCCTGGAGGACTAGCGGTACCTACGAGCAGTACTTC. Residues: CAWRTSGTYEQYF.

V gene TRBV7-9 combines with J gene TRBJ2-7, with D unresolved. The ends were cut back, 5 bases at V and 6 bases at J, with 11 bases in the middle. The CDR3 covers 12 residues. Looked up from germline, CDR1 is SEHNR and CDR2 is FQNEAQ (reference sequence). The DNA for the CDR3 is TGTGCCAGCAGCCCCGCTAGGAGCGAGCAGTACTTC. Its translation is CASSPARSEQYF. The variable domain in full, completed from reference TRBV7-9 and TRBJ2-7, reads DTGVSQNPRHKITKRGQNVTFRCDPISEHNRLYWYRQTLGQGPEFLTYFQNEAQLEKSRLLSDRFSAERPKGSFSTLEIQRTEQGDSAMYLCASSPARSEQYFGPGTRLTVT.

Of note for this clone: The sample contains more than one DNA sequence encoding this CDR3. DNA for the CDR3: TGTGCCAGCAGCCGCGGCCGGCACAGGGGTGGCTACGAGCAGTACTTC. Protein: CASSRGRHRGGYEQYF. The rearrangement joins TRBV7-9 to TRBJ2-7; 7 positions agree with TRBD1. CDR1 is SEHNR and CDR2 is FQNEAQ in the germline V gene (reference sequence). The CDR3 spans 16 residues. J gave up 3 bases and V 5 bases, and 13 bases lay outside the gene matches.

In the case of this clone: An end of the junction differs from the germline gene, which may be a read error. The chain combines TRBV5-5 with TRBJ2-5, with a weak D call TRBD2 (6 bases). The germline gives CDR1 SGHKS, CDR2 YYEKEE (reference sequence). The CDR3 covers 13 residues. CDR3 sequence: CASSRGDRENQYF. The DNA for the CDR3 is TGTGCCAGCAGTCGCGGGGACCGGGAGAACCAGTACTTC.

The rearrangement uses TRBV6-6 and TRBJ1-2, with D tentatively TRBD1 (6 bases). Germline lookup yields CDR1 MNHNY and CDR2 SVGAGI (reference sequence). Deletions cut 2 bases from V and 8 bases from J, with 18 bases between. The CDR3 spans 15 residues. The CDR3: CASSYRPEQGYGYTF. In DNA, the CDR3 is TGTGCCAGCAGTTACCGTCCCGAACAGGGATACGGCTACACCTTC.

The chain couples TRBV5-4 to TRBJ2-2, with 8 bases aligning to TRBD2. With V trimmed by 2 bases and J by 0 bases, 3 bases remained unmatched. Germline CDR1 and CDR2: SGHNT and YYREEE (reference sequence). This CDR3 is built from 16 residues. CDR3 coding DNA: TGTGCCAGCAGCTTAGAACTAGCGGCGAACACCGGGGAGCTGTTTTTT. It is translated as CASSLELAANTGELFF.

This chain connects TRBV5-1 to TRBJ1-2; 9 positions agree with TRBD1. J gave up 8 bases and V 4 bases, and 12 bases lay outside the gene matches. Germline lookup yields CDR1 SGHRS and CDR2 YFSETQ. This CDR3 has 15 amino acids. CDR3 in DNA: TGCGCCAGCAGCATCCGGGACAGGGCGATATACGGCTACACCTTC. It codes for CASSIRDRAIYGYTF.

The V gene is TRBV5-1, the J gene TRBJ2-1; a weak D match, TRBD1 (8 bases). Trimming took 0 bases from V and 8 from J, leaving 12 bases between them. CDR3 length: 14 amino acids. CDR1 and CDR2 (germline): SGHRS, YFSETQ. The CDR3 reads CASSLGTGGDEQFF. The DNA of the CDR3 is TGCGCCAGCAGCTTGGGAACAGGGGGGGATGAGCAGTTCTTC.

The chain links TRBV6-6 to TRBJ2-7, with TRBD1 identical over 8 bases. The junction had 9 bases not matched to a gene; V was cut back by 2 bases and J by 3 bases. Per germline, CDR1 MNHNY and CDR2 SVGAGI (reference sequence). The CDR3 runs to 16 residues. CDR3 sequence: CASSYPPRDRSYEQYF. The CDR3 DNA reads TGTGCCAGCAGTTACCCACCCCGGGACAGGAGCTACGAGCAGTACTTC.

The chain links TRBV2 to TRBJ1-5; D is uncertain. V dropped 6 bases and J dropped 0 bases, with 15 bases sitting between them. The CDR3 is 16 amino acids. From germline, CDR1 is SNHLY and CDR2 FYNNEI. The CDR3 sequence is CASRPPGAASNQPQHF. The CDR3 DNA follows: TGTGCCAGCAGGCCTCCAGGTGCAGCTAGCAATCAGCCCCAGCATTTT.